The 19 T cell receptor beta chains below come from one sample, sequenced in a study of regulatory T cells in long-lasting Graves disease (dated by TCRdb to about 2021). The time point label on this specimen signifies: newly diagnosed GD, antithyroid drugs for less than 3 months. RNA was extracted from PBMCs in TRIzol for both TCR sequencing and RNA sequencing. Libraries were built with multiplex PCR. The run used an Illumina HiSeq 4000. CDR3 regions were amplified by Arm-PCR with iRepertoire HTBI primers to construct TCR beta libraries. The public reads were run again by TCRdb, first through fastp at Q25 and then through MiXCR, and only productive beta chains were kept. Rows with a matching CDR3 protein are joined into one entry that keeps the most common DNA and genes. A total of roughly 520,000 distinct CDR3 sequences appear in this sample, around 13% of them only once. The ten largest clonotypes hold roughly 8.9% of the sample.

These data are also associated with another study on T cells in Graves' hyperthyroidism and ophthalmopathy.

This specimen consisted of peripheral blood mononuclear cells (PBMCs), obtained at new diagnosis, from a patient treated with antithyroid drugs. These receptors were taken from a woman in her twenties or thirties with Graves disease. Donor details come from another sample of the same person, matched by shared clones.

This clonotype appeared many times. The DNA for the CDR3 is TGCAGTGCTACCACAATGACTGACATCCAAGCCAAAAACATTCAGTACTTC. As protein: CSATTMTDIQAKNIQYF. V and J are TRBV20-1 and TRBJ2-4; D not certain. Trimming shortened V by 4 bases and J by 0 bases, and 19 bases separated the two germline ends. The CDR3 sequence is 17 residues long. Germline loops: CDR1 DFQATT, CDR2 SNEGSKA (reference sequence).

This clonotype was detected ten times or more. This chain links TRBV20-1 with TRBJ2-3; the match to TRBD2 covers 9 bases. This CDR3 is built from 15 residues. J lost 4 bases, V lost 0 bases, and 5 bases had no gene match. The V gene's germline CDR1 is DFQATT and CDR2 SNEGSKA (reference sequence). The CDR3 DNA reads as TGCAGTGCTAGAGATGGCGCGGGGGGGGCAGATACGCAGTATTTT. Its protein is CSARDGAGGADTQYF.

The V and J genes are TRBV6-1 and TRBJ2-1; TRBD2 is a possible D gene (5 bases). The CDR3 consists of 14 residues. Trimming cost V 10 bases and J 0 bases, with 13 bases left between them. Per the germline V gene, CDR1 is MNHNS and CDR2 is SASEGT. The CDR3 DNA reads TGTGCCACCAAAGTGAGCGGCTCCTACAATGAGCAGTTCTTC. Encoded protein: CATKVSGSYNEQFF.

This clonotype appeared many times. The CDR3 reads CASSLRTSIASEQFF. DNA of the CDR3: TGTGCCAGCAGCTTGAGGACTAGTATCGCCAGTGAGCAGTTCTTC. The V call is TRBV7-9, the J call TRBJ2-1, with 7 nucleotides matching TRBD2. Germline values: CDR1 SEHNR, CDR2 FQNEAQ (reference sequence). The junction had 11 bases not matched to a gene; V was cut back by 3 bases and J by 9 bases. The CDR3 length is 15 residues.

This clonotype was counted only a few times. This chain joins TRBV12-5 and TRBJ1-1; TRBD1 matches at 12 bases. The germline V gene encodes CDR1 LGHNT and CDR2 FRNRAP. This CDR3 has 15 amino acids. With V trimmed by 4 bases and J by 3 bases, 3 bases remained unmatched. CDR3 coding DNA: TGTGCTAGTGGTTGGGGACAGGGGGCGCACACTGAAGCTTTCTTT. Protein product: CASGWGQGAHTEAFF.

This clonotype was detected ten times or more. The V and J genes are TRBV18 and TRBJ2-1; TRBD1 matches 7 bases. Germline V gene lookup returns CDR1 KGHSH and CDR2 LQKENI. The CDR3 consists of 14 residues. V shed 6 bases, J shed 4 bases, and the junction held 6 bases outside the gene matches. CDR3 amino acids: CASSSRDSYNEQFF. The CDR3 DNA sequence: TGTGCCAGCTCCTCCCGGGACAGTTACAATGAGCAGTTCTTC.

This clonotype was counted many times. The J gene is TRBJ2-6, the V gene TRBV20-1, with a weak D call TRBD1 (6 bases). CDR1 and CDR2 (germline): DFQATT, SNEGSKA (reference sequence). The CDR3 runs 15 residues. V lost 6 bases to trimming and J lost 5 bases, with 17 bases between them. The CDR3 DNA is TGCAGTGCCCGACAGGATTCGGTCTGGGCCAACGTCCTGACTTTC. This translates into CSARQDSVWANVLTF.

This clonotype was recorded at least ten times. The V call is TRBV7-9, the J call TRBJ2-5, with D unclear. Germline V CDR1 and CDR2: SEHNR, FQNEAQ (reference sequence). The CDR3 contains 12 residues. V was clipped by 4 bases and J by 5 bases, with 8 bases between them. CDR3 bases: TGTGCCAGCAGCTCAGGACCTGAGACCCAGTACTTC. Amino acids: CASSSGPETQYF.

This clonotype occurred many times. The V and J genes are TRBV30 and TRBJ1-4; no definite D call. CDR1 GTSNPN and CDR2 SVGIG come from the germline V gene (reference sequence). The CDR3 loop spans 11 amino acids. The ends were cut back, 4 bases at V and 11 bases at J, with 11 bases in the middle. As DNA, the CDR3 is TGTGCCTGGAACAACGGGAATAAACTGTTTTTT. Protein product: CAWNNGNKLFF.

This chain connects TRBV19 to TRBJ2-1, with a possible D match to TRBD1 (7 bases). The CDR3 is 15 amino acids. Trimming stripped 7 bases from V and 0 bases from J, with 13 bases between. Per the germline V gene, CDR1 is LNHDA and CDR2 is SQIVND (reference sequence). DNA for the CDR3: TGTGCCAGTAAGACCCAGGGGGGCTCCTACAATGAGCAGTTCTTC. Translated: CASKTQGGSYNEQFF.

This clonotype has ten or more counts. The chain has TRBV11-3 and TRBJ2-1, with 7 bases identical to TRBD2. CDR3 length: 15 residues. J lost 4 bases, V lost 1 base, and 4 bases had no gene match. The germline CDR1 and CDR2 sequences are SGHNT and YENEEA. The DNA of the CDR3 is TGTGCCAGCAGCTTAGGGCAGCGGGGTTACAATGAGCAGTTCTTC. Translating gives CASSLGQRGYNEQFF. The whole variable domain, remainder taken from reference TRBV11-3 and TRBJ2-1, is EAGVVQSPRYKIIEKKQPVAFWCNPISGHNTLYWYLQNLGQGPELLIRYENEEAVDDSQLPKDRFSAERLKGVDSTLKIQPAELGDSAVYLCASSLGQRGYNEQFFGPGTRLTVL.

This clonotype has a count of ten or more. The gene calls are TRBV7-6 and TRBJ1-3; tentatively, D is TRBD1 (5 bases). V was trimmed by 5 bases and J by 0 bases, leaving 11 bases between them. CDR1 is SGHVS, CDR2 FNYEAQ, per germline. The CDR3 has 15 amino acids. The CDR3 region is CASSPRQISGNTIYF. Here the CDR3 DNA reads TGTGCCAGCAGCCCTCGACAGATCTCTGGAAACACCATATATTTT. Using reference TRBV7-6 and TRBJ1-3 for the parts outside the CDR3, the full variable domain is GAGVSQSPRYKVTKRGQDVALRCDPISGHVSLYWYRQALGQGPEFLTYFNYEAQQDKSGLPNDRFSAERPEGSISTLTIQRTEQRDSAMYRCASSPRQISGNTIYFGEGSWLTVV.

V usage is TRBV10-2 and J usage is TRBJ1-1; D is unresolved. Germline CDR1 is WSHSY and CDR2 is SAAADI. Trimming took 0 bases from V and 8 from J, leaving 7 bases between them. The CDR3 loop spans 12 amino acids. The CDR3 DNA follows: TGCGCCAGCAGTGAGTCGGACGGCGAAGCTTTCTTT. It yields the protein CASSESDGEAFF.

The sample holds many counts of this clonotype. This chain joins TRBV2 and TRBJ2-6; 9 nucleotides align to TRBD1. Germline CDR1 is SNHLY and CDR2 is FYNNEI. The CDR3 covers 17 residues. V gave up 2 bases and J gave up 0 bases; unmatched junction bases: 2. CDR3 in amino acids: CASSETGGNSGANVLTF. For the CDR3, the DNA is TGTGCCAGCAGTGAAACAGGGGGCAACTCTGGGGCCAACGTCCTGACTTTC.

This clonotype was found many times. This may come from a read error, since a much larger clone is one base off. The CDR3 sequence: CASSLDWNTEAFF. As DNA, the CDR3 is TGTGCCAGCAGCTTGGACTGGAACACTGAAGCTTTCTTT. The genes are TRBV5-4 and TRBJ1-1; no clear D. This CDR3 spans 13 amino acids. Germline CDR1 is SGHNT and CDR2 is YYREEE (reference sequence). Trimming pared 0 bases from V and 1 base from J, leaving 4 bases between. The entire variable domain, with the rest obtained from reference TRBV5-4 and TRBJ1-1, is as follows: ETGVTQSPTHLIKTRGQQVTLRCSSQSGHNTVSWYQQALGQGPQFIFQYYREEENGRGNFPPRFSGLQFPNYSSELNVNALELDDSALYLCASSLDWNTEAFFGQGTRLTVV.

This sequence joins TRBV29-1 and TRBJ1-1, with D tentatively TRBD1 (5 bases). V lost 0 bases to trimming and J lost 3 bases, with 17 bases between them. CDR3 length equals 16 residues. The germline gives CDR1 SQVTM, CDR2 ANQGSEA. DNA of the CDR3: TGCAGCGTTGAAGATCACCGGGGGAAGGGGCACACTGAAGCTTTCTTT. It translates to CSVEDHRGKGHTEAFF.

Concerning this clonotype: A much larger clone lies a single base off, so this may be a read error. The chain has TRBV20-1 and TRBJ2-2, with D possibly being TRBD1 (6 bases). The CDR3 length is 14 residues. Per germline, CDR1 DFQATT and CDR2 SNEGSKA (reference sequence). V was trimmed by 0 bases and J by 5 bases, leaving 10 bases between them. The CDR3 here is CSAREGRGTGELFF. Here the CDR3 DNA reads TGCAGTGCTAGAGAAGGCAGGGGAACCGGGGAGCTGTTTTTT.

The rearrangement joins TRBV12-3 or TRBV12-4 to TRBJ2-5, with 11 bases lining up with TRBD1. J gave up 4 bases and V 2 bases, and 9 bases lay outside the gene matches. This CDR3 region has 17 residues. CDR3 DNA sequence: TGTGCCAGCAGTTTATTGAAGGGACAGGGGGAGAGAGAGACCCAGTACTTC. It yields the protein CASSLLKGQGERETQYF.

This clonotype was counted many times. The rearrangement links TRBV13 to TRBJ1-1; D is perhaps TRBD1 (5 bases). V was cut by 5 bases and J by 0 bases, with 10 bases left in between. CDR1 and CDR2 (germline): PRHDT, FYEKMQ (reference sequence). This CDR3 comprises 14 residues. In DNA, the CDR3 is TGTGCCAGCAGCGCGGGACTGCTGAACACTGAAGCTTTCTTT. Amino acid sequence: CASSAGLLNTEAFF.